The 3 T cell receptor beta chains reported below all come from one sample, sequenced in a study of blood T cell repertoires in COVID-19. TCRdb's table, derived via immunoSEQ multiplex PCR, lists solely in-frame clones and lacks some. The sample has around 250,000 clones, roughly 84% seen once. Input material: peripheral blood. Receptors were obtained from a woman aged 40 to 50 who had recovered from COVID-19.

The chain recombines TRBV18 with TRBJ1-4; D gene ambiguous. V was shortened by 5 bases and J by 2 bases, with 12 bases between the two germline ends. The germline gives CDR1 KGHSH, CDR2 LQKENI. The CDR3 length is 15 residues. CDR3 nucleotide sequence: TGTGCCAGCTCAACGGTCCGGGTGACTAATGAAAAACTGTTTTTT. Translating it yields CASSTVRVTNEKLFF.

V gene TRBV18 combines with J gene TRBJ1-2; D ambiguous. The V gene lost 5 bases and the J gene lost 8 bases, with 15 bases spanning the gap. The length of the CDR3 is 13 residues. Germline V gives CDR1 KGHSH, CDR2 LQKENI. The CDR3 bases are TGTGCCAGCTCAAAAATGAGGGTCGGCGGCTACACCTTC. Translating gives CASSKMRVGGYTF.

The DNA for the CDR3 is TGTGCCAGCAGCCAGATGGACAGGACTGAAGCTTTCTTT. Protein product: CASSQMDRTEAFF. The chain links TRBV3-1 (or the pseudogene TRBV3-2) to TRBJ1-1; 7 bases are a match to TRBD1. The CDR3 spans 13 residues. Germline V lookup: CDR1 LGHDT, CDR2 YNNKEL (reference sequence). Germline trimming cut 3 bases from V and 5 bases from J; bases unmatched to any gene: 3.